The clone carrying this T cell receptor beta chain was counted ten times or more. As yet, its antigen is unknown. A marrow graft followed busulfan-fludarabine conditioning, with cyclophosphamide on days +3 and +4. Clones were sequenced by immunoSEQ multiplex PCR, and TCRdb holds only the in-frame ones, with some missing. This sample carries roughly 8,000 clones and no singletons, and around 9.3% goes to the top ten. Germline CDR1 is SQVTM and CDR2 is ANQGSEA. V shed 7 bases, J shed 2 bases, and the junction held 4 bases outside the gene matches. The CDR3 length is 12 residues. This sample is part of a study of T cells after posttransplantation cyclophosphamide. Findings of the study overall: TRB clonality was highly associated with recipient CMV seropositivity and reactivation. Skin or GI-infiltrating T cells shared few TRB sequences with blood.

The sequence derives from a female patient aged 50-59 years who received an allogeneic stem cell transplant from a related donor, was CMV-positive, and had no GVHD. Some T cells may possibly be graft donor cells. The specimen was PBMCs, collected after allogeneic stem cell transplant with posttransplant cyclophosphamide. The V call is TRBV29-1, the J call TRBJ1-1; 7 positions agree with TRBD1. CDR3 sequence: CSGRDSNTEAFF. The CDR3 DNA follows: TGCAGCGGCCGGGACAGCAACACTGAAGCTTTCTTT.